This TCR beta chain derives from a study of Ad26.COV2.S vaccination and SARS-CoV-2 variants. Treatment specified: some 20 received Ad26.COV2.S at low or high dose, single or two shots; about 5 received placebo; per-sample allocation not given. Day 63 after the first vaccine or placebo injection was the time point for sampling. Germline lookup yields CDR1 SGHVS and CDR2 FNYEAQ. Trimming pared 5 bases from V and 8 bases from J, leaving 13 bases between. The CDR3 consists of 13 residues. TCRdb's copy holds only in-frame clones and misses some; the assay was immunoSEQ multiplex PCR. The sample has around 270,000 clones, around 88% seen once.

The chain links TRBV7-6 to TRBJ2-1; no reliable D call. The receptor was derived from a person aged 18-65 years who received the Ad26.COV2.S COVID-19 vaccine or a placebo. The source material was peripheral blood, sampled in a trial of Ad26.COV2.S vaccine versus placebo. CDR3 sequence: CASSTRRYHEQFF. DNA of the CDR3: TGTGCCAGCAGCACAAGGCGGTACCATGAGCAGTTCTTC.